The next 8 T cell receptor beta chains were all read from a single sample in a study of blood T cell repertoires in COVID-19. Libraries were prepared by immunoSEQ multiplex PCR; TCRdb keeps only in-frame clonotypes and omits some of them. The sample yields some 45,000 clones, about nine tenths seen once. Sequencing used peripheral blood. The receptors derive from a man aged 55-75 years with active COVID-19.

V is TRBV20-1 and J is TRBJ1-1, with D hard to call. Trimming took 1 base from V and 6 from J, leaving 6 bases between them. Germline assignment: CDR1 DFQATT and CDR2 SNEGSKA (reference sequence). CDR3 length: 11 residues. CDR3 sequence: CSARGEAEAFF. The CDR3 DNA follows: TGCAGTGCTAGAGGGGAGGCTGAAGCTTTCTTT.

This chain connects TRBV11-2 to TRBJ2-1; 11 nucleotides line up with TRBD2. The CDR3 is made up of 16 amino acids. Germline CDR1 SGHAT, CDR2 FQNNGV. The V and J ends lost 4 bases and 4 bases, in that order; junction bases with no gene match: 6. In DNA, the CDR3 is TGTGCCAGCAGCTCGGGACTAGCGGTTCGGTACAATGAGCAGTTCTTC. Translation: CASSSGLAVRYNEQFF.

The V and J genes are TRBV4-2 and TRBJ1-2, with D possibly matching TRBD1 (5 bases). Germline V gives CDR1 LGHNA, CDR2 YNFKEQ. Trimming took off 0 bases at V and 8 bases at J, with 16 bases between the two ends. CDR3 length equals 15 residues. CDR3 DNA sequence: TGTGCCAGCAGCCAAGATCGGGCAGGGATAAGGGGCTACACCTTC. Translated: CASSQDRAGIRGYTF.

J is TRBJ1-5 and V is TRBV23-1; 8 nucleotides match TRBD1. TRBV23-1 is noted as an ORF with a role that remains uncertain. With 6 bases clipped from V and 4 bases from J, the junction kept 14 bases outside the gene matches. This CDR3 region has 17 residues. CDR3 bases: TGCGCCAGCAGATCCAGGGGGCTAAGGATTCGGAATCAGCCCCAGCATTTT. Its translation: CASRSRGLRIRNQPQHF.

This clone was detected once. The chain combines TRBV11-2 with TRBJ2-7; 16 bases match TRBD2. This CDR3 has 17 residues. The V gene end was trimmed by 5 bases and the J gene end by 4 bases; junction bases not matched to a gene: 8. Germline V gives CDR1 SGHAT, CDR2 FQNNGV. The CDR3 is CASSIGTSGRASYEQYF. The CDR3 DNA is TGTGCCAGCAGCATAGGGACTAGCGGGAGGGCCTCGTACGAGCAGTACTTC.

On this clone: One end of the junction varies from germline; a read error may be responsible. The rearrangement links TRBV10-2 to TRBJ2-6; D is possibly TRBD1 (5 bases). The CDR3 runs to 17 residues. Germline CDR1 WSHSY, CDR2 SAAADI. CDR3 coding DNA: TGCGCCAGCAGTGACACCTCCATTCACTCTGGGGCCAACGTCCCGACTTTC. Protein product: CASSDTSIHSGANVPTF.

The chain has TRBV7-9 and TRBJ2-1, with 8 bases aligning to TRBD2. V shed 6 bases, J shed 3 bases, and the junction held 19 bases outside the gene matches. The CDR3 covers 19 residues. Germline V gene sequence: CDR1 SEHNR, CDR2 FQNEAQ (reference sequence). CDR3 DNA sequence: TGTGCCAGCAGTCCTAAGCGGGGGAAGGAATTGTCAGGCTACAATGAGCAGTTCTTC. Protein product: CASSPKRGKELSGYNEQFF. The entire variable domain, with the rest obtained from reference TRBV7-9 and TRBJ2-1, is as follows: DTGVSQNPRHKITKRGQNVTFRCDPISEHNRLYWYRQTLGQGPEFLTYFQNEAQLEKSRLLSDRFSAERPKGSFSTLEIQRTEQGDSAMYLCASSPKRGKELSGYNEQFFGPGTRLTVL.

V gene TRBV9 combines with J gene TRBJ2-1; D is ambiguous. Looked up from germline, CDR1 is SGDLS and CDR2 is YYNGEE. This CDR3 is built from 11 residues. The V and J ends lost 1 base and 10 bases respectively, with 6 bases between them. The CDR3 here is CASSVFEEQFF. The CDR3 region has the DNA TGTGCCAGCAGCGTATTTGAGGAGCAGTTCTTC. Full variable domain (missing parts from reference TRBV9 and TRBJ2-1): DSGVTQTPKHLITATGQRVTLRCSPRSGDLSVYWYQQSLDQGLQFLIQYYNGEERAKGNILERFSAQQFPDLHSELNLSSLELGDSALYFCASSVFEEQFFGPGTRLTVL.